The clone carrying this TCR beta chain was seen a handful of times. What it binds is unknown. Extractions gave at least 5.5 micrograms of total RNA per sample. This sample was taken from a study of blood T cells in healthy people across ages. Combining a sample-barcoded 5' primer with a J-beta primer mix, a second PCR ran for 7 to 11 cycles. Researchers report that each sample yielded at least 2.5 million CDR3-containing paired-end reads. Using its own MiXCR run on the 5' RACE reads, TCRdb lists one record per CDR3 protein. Counted here are approximately 1,700,000 distinct CDR3 sequences, about 39% occurring once; the ten biggest clones make up more than 20%. Overall study findings and caveats: Age brought a roughly linear fall in TCR beta diversity measured per million T cells. Because sorting was not performed, PBMCs prevented conclusive naive versus antigen-experienced comparison.

Germline V CDR1 and CDR2: MNHNS, SASEGT. This CDR3 contains 14 residues. With 6 bases clipped from V and 5 bases from J, the junction kept 9 bases outside the gene matches. Source material: blood. The sequence was obtained from a human donor in good health. V is TRBV6-1 and J is TRBJ2-5; TRBD1 matches 7 bases. Written as DNA, the CDR3 is TGTGCCAGCAGCCGACAGGGTTGGAAGGAGACCCAGTACTTC. Its translation: CASSRQGWKETQYF.